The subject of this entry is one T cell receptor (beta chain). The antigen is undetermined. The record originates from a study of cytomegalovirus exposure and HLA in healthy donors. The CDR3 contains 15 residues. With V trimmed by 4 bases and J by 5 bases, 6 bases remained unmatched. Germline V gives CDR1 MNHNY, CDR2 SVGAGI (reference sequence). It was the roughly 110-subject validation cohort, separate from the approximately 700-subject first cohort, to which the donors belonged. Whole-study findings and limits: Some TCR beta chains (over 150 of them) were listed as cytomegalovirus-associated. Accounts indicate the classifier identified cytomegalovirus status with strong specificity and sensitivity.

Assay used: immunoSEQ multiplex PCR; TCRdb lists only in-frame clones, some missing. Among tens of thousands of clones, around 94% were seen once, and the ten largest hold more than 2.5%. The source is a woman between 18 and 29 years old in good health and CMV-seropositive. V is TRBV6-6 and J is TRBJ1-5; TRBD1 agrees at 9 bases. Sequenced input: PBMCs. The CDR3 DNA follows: TGTGCCAGCAGTTCGGACAGGGGTTCGCATCAGCCCCAGCATTTT. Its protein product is CASSSDRGSHQPQHF.